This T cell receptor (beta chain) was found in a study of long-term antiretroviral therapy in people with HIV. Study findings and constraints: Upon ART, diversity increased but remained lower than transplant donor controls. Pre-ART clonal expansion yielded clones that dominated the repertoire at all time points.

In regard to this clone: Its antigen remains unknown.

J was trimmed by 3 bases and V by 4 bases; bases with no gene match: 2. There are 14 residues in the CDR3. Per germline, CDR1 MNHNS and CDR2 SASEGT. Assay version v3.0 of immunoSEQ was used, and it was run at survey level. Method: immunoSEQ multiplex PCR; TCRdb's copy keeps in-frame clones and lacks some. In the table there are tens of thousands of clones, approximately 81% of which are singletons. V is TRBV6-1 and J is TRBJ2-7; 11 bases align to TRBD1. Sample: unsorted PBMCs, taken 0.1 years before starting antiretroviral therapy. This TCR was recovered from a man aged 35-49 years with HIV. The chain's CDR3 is CASSGTGGFYEQYF. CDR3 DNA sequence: TGTGCCAGCAGTGGGACAGGGGGCTTCTACGAGCAGTACTTC.